This T cell receptor beta chain was captured by sequencing in a study of cytomegalovirus exposure and HLA in healthy donors (dated by TCRdb to the late 2010s). In the study overall: In an earlier analysis of several hundred of the donors, about 270 Gb of sequence data and 90 million to 120 million unique TCR beta sequences from about 179 million T cells were reported. An early release that covered 640 HLA-typed donors contained approximately 320 gigabases of sequencing data and 75 million to 100 million unique TCR sequences. The genetic ancestry cluster associated with self-reported Caucasian donors included around four fifths of the roughly 410 genotyped donors. The study aimed to test whether cataloging public T cell receptors could reveal signatures of past pathogen exposure. The study used immunosequencing to profile the T cell repertoires of 666 subjects and linked those repertoires to cytomegalovirus serostatus. A separate validation cohort of 100 to 150 different subjects was used in addition to the roughly 620-subject first cohort. To predict cytomegalovirus infection status, the study combined high-throughput TCR immunosequencing, statistical association of individual TCRs with disease status, and machine learning. To study patterns of TCR occurrence, a later analysis re-analyzed previously published TCR beta repertoires from 600 to 750 donors and added high-resolution HLA genotyping. Rather than using new phenotypic data, the later analysis identified candidate immune exposures from TCR beta sequences and from how often those sequences occurred across donors. In an earlier analysis of around 540 of the donors, high-throughput TCR beta sequencing was used to judge whether each TCR beta V gene segment behaved as functional or pseudogenic. Alongside the repertoire data, information on donor age, sex, ethnicity and CMV serostatus was compiled. A later genetic analysis took genome-wide SNP genotypes for about three fifths of the 666 donors and used that subset as a discovery cohort. All discovery cohort repertoires had been generated using a single sequencing platform. Class I and class II HLA loci were covered by the typing at four-digit resolution. The number of donors typed differed by locus, with 629-630 for A, B, C, DRB1 and DQB1, 522 for DQA1, 606 for DPA1, and around 430 for DPB1. Because of strong linkage in the cohort, a few DR-DQ haplotypes were treated as single units for association and clustering. Among a few hundred genotyped donors of the cohort, an average of around 240,000 unique TCR beta nucleotide sequences were sequenced per donor, 15% to 20% of them non-productive.

The cohort was made up of roughly 670 healthy bone marrow donors. At the time of sampling, all cohort members were nominally healthy, though unrecorded immune exposures were likely present. The donor was CMV seropositive and was included in the group of 250 to 300 seropositive cohort members. A peripheral blood sample was provided by each donor, and peripheral blood mononuclear cells were used for TCR beta sequencing. The Qiagen DNeasy Blood Extraction Kit was used to extract genomic DNA from the blood cell samples. What the work shows at the level of the full study, not this receptor alone: A total of 164 TCR beta chains were listed by the study as associated with cytomegalovirus. A later genetic analysis reported fewer N-insertions in productive TCRs among donors in an Asian-associated ancestry cluster than the roughly 640-donor mean. In both the original and validation cohorts, the classifier was reported to diagnose cytomegalovirus status with high specificity and sensitivity. Three of the identified cytomegalovirus-associated TCR beta chains were confirmed in vitro to be specific for cytomegalovirus antigens. Most CMV-associated TCR beta chains appeared to be HLA-restricted in a later analysis, and the HLA associations seemed to be driven largely by CMV exposure. According to a later analysis, parvovirus B19, influenza, CMV and Epstein-Barr virus appeared linked to several top co-occurrence clusters. In a later genetic analysis, a missense DCLRE1C variant was associated with V-gene and J-gene trimming of TCR beta chains, and the association was replicated in an independent cohort. The cohort was sequenced for TCR beta chains only, and without alpha or paired-chain data the features that could be detected were limited. For the cohort, immune exposure information was limited to CMV serostatus. An earlier analysis of 587 of the donors showed that most TCR beta V segments appeared in productive rearrangements either about 90% or about 30% of the time, which broadly matched IMGT annotations. Specific HLA alleles were associated with roughly 17,000 TCR beta sequences at a false discovery rate of 0.05 in a later analysis. Across donors, most TCR sequences were observed very rarely, whereas some public TCRs were present in many individuals. According to the authors, the approach could potentially be generalized to other disease states and immunological phenotypes. A further reported finding was that TCR beta sequences accurately predicted the HLA-A and HLA-B alleles for most subjects in the first cohort. Roughly uniform sequencing depth across donors was assumed in presence/absence analyses, although this assumption may not hold. In a later analysis, HLA-associated TCR beta chains showed more clonal expansion and lower generation probabilities than non-associated chains that were equally common. Because HLA typing was unavailable for some donors at each locus, only the typed subset was used in association tests. Roughly 17 rarely observed V segments, including chromosome 9 orphons, were excluded from the earlier analysis of a few hundred of the donors because counts were too low. The 87-base-pair reads could not distinguish some IMGT-functional V segments, including TRBV6-2 and TRBV6-3, so those segments were excluded. Linkage disequilibrium might explain the correlated functional status among segregating V segments, but an unknown experimental factor could not be ruled out. According to a later analysis, TCR association rates differed among HLA loci, with DRB1 alleles showing the most associated TCRs and HLA-C alleles showing the fewest. When HLA alleles, especially DR and DQ, strongly co-occurred, attributing TCR associations to individual alleles was difficult. A cluster of highly shared sequence variants was judged likely to be a technical artifact of the sequencing pipeline.

The protocol used for the library was the immunoSEQ multiplex PCR assay. A mixture of 60 forward primers for TCR Vbeta segments and 13 reverse primers for TCR Jbeta segments was used in the multiplex PCR. A multiplex PCR assay on genomic DNA amplified the CDR3 region of rearranged TCR beta genes. Amplified TCR beta libraries were sequenced as 87-base-pair reads on the Illumina HiSeq System. The study's own analysis went as follows. In a later analysis, approximately 74 million unique TCR beta chains were counted across the approximately 620 repertoires, and roughly 11 million of these chains were shared by at least two donors. Raw reads were error-corrected and collapsed into unique sequences with a nearest-neighbor algorithm that merged closely related sequences to remove PCR and sequencing errors. To assign V, D and J gene segments, CDR3 sequences were aligned to IMGT reference sequences. For a sequence to be retained, a match of at least six nucleotides to both a V gene segment and a J gene segment was required. Rearrangements were classified as productive when the CDR3 lacked stop codons and remained in frame with V and J, and all other rearrangements were classified as non-productive. CDR3 was defined by IMGT convention, running from the second conserved V-encoded cysteine to the conserved J-encoded phenylalanine. In an earlier analysis of 550 to 650 of the donors, sequences lacking an unambiguous match to a single V gene segment were excluded. An earlier analysis of 587 of the donors classified V segments as functional when productive rearrangements were above 56.7% and as segregating when the standard deviation between donors was above 5%. A statistical classification framework was developed to diagnose cytomegalovirus status using the catalog of TCR beta chain sequences. In a later analysis, V and J genes were assigned by comparing TCR nucleotide sequences against IMGT/GENE-DB human TR gene sequences. Using the TCRdist pipeline, a later analysis assigned CDR3 sequences along with most-parsimonious VDJ recombination scenarios. In a later analysis, each TCR beta chain was defined by its CDR3 amino acid sequence together with its V-gene family, and reads lacking a unique V-gene family were excluded. A later analysis removed 450 to 600 highly shared, low-generation-probability nucleotide sequences to deal with suspected cross-contamination and a sequencing artifact. For each public chain, a later analysis derived a clonal expansion index from normalized ranks of inferred template counts within each repertoire. In a later analysis, generation probabilities were computed using a VDJ recombination model fitted to out-of-frame rearrangements, and the results were checked against IGoR. In a later analysis, TCR-TCR, TCR-HLA and TCR-CMV co-occurrence was scored with hypergeometric tests, and a repertoire-size bias correction was applied to TCR pairs. A later analysis estimated false discovery rates by permuting HLA or CMV assignments 20 times. In a later analysis, co-occurring TCRs were grouped using DBSCAN, with TCRdist sequence similarity added in when clustering inside HLA-allele-positive subsets. Repertoires with fewer than 30,000 or more than 120,000 public chains, plus five repertoires with anomalous nucleotide sharing, were excluded from co-occurrence clustering. Imported from immuneACCESS, the table was reduced by TCRdb to in-frame sequences with V and J called. These copies leave out some clones; in studies compared against another copy, an unresolved V gene accounts for under half, and the cause of the remainder is not known. V and J calls and clone size follow that table, whereas D and trimming were derived from the DNA. The sample contains 150,000 to 200,000 clones, 60% to 80% of them found a single time. Around an eighth of the sample comes from the top ten.

Regarding this clone: Its antigen is still unknown. Qualities for individual bases were not recorded, and no much larger clone is one base off.

Spanning cysteine to phenylalanine, the CDR3 consists of 17 amino acids. Of all the DNA, just the CDR3 is kept, 51 bases in frame from base 1. As encoded in the germline V gene, CDR1 is SGHTA while CDR2 is FQGTGA. For this chain, trimming is 4 bases at the V end and 6 bases at the J end, and the number of junction bases without a gene match is 7. Sequenced material: PBMCs. The sequence was collected from a man aged 50 or older in good health and CMV-seropositive. Rearrangement joined TRBV7-3 to TRBJ2-1; 15 bases in between match TRBD2. The CDR3 reads CASSSRTSGGAGNEQFF. In nucleotides, the sequence is TGTGCCAGCAGCTCCCGGACTAGCGGGGGGGCGGGCAATGAGCAGTTCTTC.